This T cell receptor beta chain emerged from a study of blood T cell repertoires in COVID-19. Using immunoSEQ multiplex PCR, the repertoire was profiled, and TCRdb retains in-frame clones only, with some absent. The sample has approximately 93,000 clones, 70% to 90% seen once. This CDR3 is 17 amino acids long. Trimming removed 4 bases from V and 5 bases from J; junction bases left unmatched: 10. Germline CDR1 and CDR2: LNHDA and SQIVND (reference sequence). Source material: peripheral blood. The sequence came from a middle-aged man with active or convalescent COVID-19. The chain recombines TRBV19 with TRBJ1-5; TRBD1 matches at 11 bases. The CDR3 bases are TGTGCCAGTAGTACCCTCGGACAGGGGGCTTTGGATCAGCCCCAGCATTTT. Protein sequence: CASSTLGQGALDQPQHF. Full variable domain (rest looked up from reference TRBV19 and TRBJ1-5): DGGITQSPKYLFRKEGQNVTLSCEQNLNHDAMYWYRQDPGQGLRLIYYSQIVNDFQKGDIAEGYSVSREKKESFPLTVTSAQKNPTAFYLCASSTLGQGALDQPQHFGDGTRLSIL.